This T cell receptor (beta chain) was retrieved from a study of cytomegalovirus exposure and HLA in healthy donors. About the study: A previous analysis identified 90 million to 140 million unique TCR beta sequences derived from about 180 million T cells.

CDR1 and CDR2 from the germline V gene are KGHSH and LQKENI. The V gene end was trimmed by 1 base and the J gene end by 7 bases; junction bases not matched to a gene: 8. The CDR3 has 16 residues. Researchers ran the PCR with 60 Vbeta and 13 Jbeta primers. Measured with immunoSEQ multiplex PCR; TCRdb has only the in-frame clones, and not every one. Among 240,000 or so clones, about 80% were seen once, and the ten largest hold 5% to 6%. Source material: PBMCs. This receptor was identified in a woman between 40 and 50 years old in good health and CMV-seropositive. The V and J genes are TRBV18 and TRBJ2-1; the match to TRBD2 covers 9 bases. The CDR3 sequence is CASSPQGSGSGNEQFF. The CDR3 DNA sequence: TGTGCCAGCTCACCACAGGGTAGCGGGAGCGGAAATGAGCAGTTCTTC.